This T cell receptor (beta chain) was recovered during a study of control samples from healthy donors and cancer patients (TCRdb year 2020). From cysteine to phenylalanine, the CDR3 is 15 amino acids long. Only the CDR3 DNA stays, 45 bases, in frame from base 1. V is pared back by 2 bases and J by 0 bases, with 11 bases lying between the germline termini. According to the germline V gene, CDR1 reads SGHDT and CDR2 reads YYEEEE. The method was the immunoSEQ multiplex PCR assay. TCRdb limited this immuneACCESS table to in-frame rearrangements with V and J called. A share of clones is missing; checked studies link under half to unresolved V genes, and the rest is unexplained. For this sample there are 61,000 or so clones; nearly 90% appear just once. 5.5% to 7% of the sample is taken by the ten largest. As to this clone: Its cognate antigen has yet to be identified. Qualities for individual bases were not recorded, and no much larger clone is one base off.

Here the chain combines TRBV5-6 and TRBJ1-2; TRBD1 is possibly the D segment (6 matching bases). The material sequenced was PBMCs. This sequence was found in a man in his sixties with colorectal cancer. The CDR3 protein: CASSFRGGANYGYTF. The DNA sequence is TGTGCCAGCAGCTTCAGGGGAGGAGCTAACTATGGCTACACCTTC. Outside the CDR3, residues come from the reference TRBV5-6 and TRBJ1-2 proteins, so the full variable domain is: DAGVTQSPTHLIKTRGQQVTLRCSPKSGHDTVSWYQQALGQGPQFIFQYYEEEERQRGNFPDRFSGHQFPNYSSELNVNALLLGDSALYLCASSFRGGANYGYTFGSGTRLTVV.